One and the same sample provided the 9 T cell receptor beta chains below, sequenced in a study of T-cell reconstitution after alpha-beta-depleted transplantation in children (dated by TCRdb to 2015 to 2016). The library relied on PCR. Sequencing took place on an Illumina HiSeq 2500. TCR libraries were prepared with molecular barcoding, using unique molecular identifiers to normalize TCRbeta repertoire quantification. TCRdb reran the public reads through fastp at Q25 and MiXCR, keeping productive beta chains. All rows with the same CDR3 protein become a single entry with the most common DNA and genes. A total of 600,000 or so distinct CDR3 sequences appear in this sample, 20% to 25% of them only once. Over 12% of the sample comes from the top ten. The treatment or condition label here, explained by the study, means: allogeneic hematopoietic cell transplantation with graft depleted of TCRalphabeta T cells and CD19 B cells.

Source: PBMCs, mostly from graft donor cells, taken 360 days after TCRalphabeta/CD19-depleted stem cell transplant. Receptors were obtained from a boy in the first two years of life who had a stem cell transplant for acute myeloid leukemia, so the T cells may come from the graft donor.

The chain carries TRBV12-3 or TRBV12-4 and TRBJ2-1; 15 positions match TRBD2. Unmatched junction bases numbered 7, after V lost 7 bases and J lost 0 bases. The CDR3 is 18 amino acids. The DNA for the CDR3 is TGTGCCAGCACCGGACTAGCGGGGGGGCCGAGCTCCTACAATGAGCAGTTCTTC. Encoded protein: CASTGLAGGPSSYNEQFF.

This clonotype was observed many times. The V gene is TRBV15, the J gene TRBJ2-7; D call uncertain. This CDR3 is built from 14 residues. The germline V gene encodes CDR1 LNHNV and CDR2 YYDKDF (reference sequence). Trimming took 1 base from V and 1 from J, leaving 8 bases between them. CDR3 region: CATSRGANSYEQYF. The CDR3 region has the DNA TGTGCCACCAGCAGAGGAGCAAATTCCTACGAGCAGTACTTC.

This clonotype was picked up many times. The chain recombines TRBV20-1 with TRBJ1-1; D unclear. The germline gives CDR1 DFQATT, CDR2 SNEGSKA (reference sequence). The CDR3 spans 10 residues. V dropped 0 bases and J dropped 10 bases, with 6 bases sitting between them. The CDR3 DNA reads TGCAGTGCTAGAGATCAGGTAGCTTTCTTT. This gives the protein CSARDQVAFF.

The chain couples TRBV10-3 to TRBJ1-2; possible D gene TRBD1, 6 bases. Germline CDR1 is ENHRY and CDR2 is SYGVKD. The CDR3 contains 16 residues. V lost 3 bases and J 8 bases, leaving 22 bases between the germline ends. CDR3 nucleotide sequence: TGTGCCATCAGTGAAGTGGTGGACAGAGCGACGCCCGGCTACACCTTC. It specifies CAISEVVDRATPGYTF.

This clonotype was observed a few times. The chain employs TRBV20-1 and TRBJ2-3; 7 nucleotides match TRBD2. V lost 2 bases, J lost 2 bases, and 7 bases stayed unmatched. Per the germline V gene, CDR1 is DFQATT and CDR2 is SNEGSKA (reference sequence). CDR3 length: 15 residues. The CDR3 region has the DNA TGCAGTGCTAGAAATTGGGGGGGGATCACAGATACGCAGTATTTT. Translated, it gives CSARNWGGITDTQYF.

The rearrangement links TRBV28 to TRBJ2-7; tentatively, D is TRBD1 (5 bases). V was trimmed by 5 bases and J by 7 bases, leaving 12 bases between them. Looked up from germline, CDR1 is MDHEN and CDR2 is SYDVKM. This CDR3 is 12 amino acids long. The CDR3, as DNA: TGTGCCAGCAGTCAGGGCATGTATGAGCAGTACGTC. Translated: CASSQGMYEQYV.

The CDR3 DNA sequence: TGTGCCAGCAGCGGCGGGGGCCCAAGAGATACGCAGTATTTT. Translating gives CASSGGGPRDTQYF. This sequence joins TRBV7-9 and TRBJ2-3; D perhaps matches TRBD2 (7 bases). V gave up 5 bases and J gave up 5 bases, with 14 bases separating them. The germline gives CDR1 SEHNR, CDR2 FQNEAQ (reference sequence). This CDR3 is built from 14 residues.

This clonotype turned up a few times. This CDR3 is CATLGLFPVGRNEQYV. DNA for the CDR3: TGTGCCACCTTGGGACTTTTTCCTGTGGGTAGGAACGAGCAGTACGTC. This chain connects TRBV28 to TRBJ2-7, with D tentatively TRBD2 (6 bases). The CDR3 sequence is 16 residues long. V shed 10 bases and J shed 5 bases, with 27 bases lying between them. CDR1 and CDR2 from the germline V gene are MDHEN and SYDVKM.

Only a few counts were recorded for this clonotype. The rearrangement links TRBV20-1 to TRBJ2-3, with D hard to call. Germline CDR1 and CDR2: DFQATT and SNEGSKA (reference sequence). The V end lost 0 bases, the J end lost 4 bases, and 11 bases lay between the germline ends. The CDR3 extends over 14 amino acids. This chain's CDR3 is CSARDEYRPDTQYF. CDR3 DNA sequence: TGCAGTGCTAGAGATGAGTACCGGCCAGATACGCAGTATTTT.